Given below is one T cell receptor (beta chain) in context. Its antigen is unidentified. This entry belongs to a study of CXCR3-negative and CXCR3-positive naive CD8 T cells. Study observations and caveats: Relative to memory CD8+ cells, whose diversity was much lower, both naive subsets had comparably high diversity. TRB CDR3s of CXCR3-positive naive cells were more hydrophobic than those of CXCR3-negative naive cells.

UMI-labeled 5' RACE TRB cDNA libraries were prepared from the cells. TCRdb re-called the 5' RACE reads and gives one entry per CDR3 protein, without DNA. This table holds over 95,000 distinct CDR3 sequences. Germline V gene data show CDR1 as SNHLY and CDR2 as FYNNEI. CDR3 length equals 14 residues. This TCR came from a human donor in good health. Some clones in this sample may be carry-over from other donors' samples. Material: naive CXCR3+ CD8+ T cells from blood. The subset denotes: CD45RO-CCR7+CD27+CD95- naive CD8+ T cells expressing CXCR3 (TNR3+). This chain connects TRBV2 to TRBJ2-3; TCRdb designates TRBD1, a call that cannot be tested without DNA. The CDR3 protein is CASSPGTGEDTQYF.